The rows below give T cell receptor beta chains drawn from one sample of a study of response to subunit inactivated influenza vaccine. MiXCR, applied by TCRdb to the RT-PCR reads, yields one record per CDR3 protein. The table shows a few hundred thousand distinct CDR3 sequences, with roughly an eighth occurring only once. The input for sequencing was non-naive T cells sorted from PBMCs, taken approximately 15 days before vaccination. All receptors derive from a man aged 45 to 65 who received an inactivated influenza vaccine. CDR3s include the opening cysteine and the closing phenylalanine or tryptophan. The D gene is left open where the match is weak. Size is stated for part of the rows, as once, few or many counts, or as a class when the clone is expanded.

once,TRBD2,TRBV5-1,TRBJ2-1,CASSITSGGYNEQFF,TGCGCCAGCAGCATAACTAGCGGGGGATACAATGAGCAGTTCTTC
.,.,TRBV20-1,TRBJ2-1,CSATRGFDNEQFF,TGCAGTGCCACCAGGGGTTTCGACAATGAGCAGTTCTTC
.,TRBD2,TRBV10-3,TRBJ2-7,CAISLAGGPGEQYF,TGTGCCATCAGTTTAGCGGGGGGCCCTGGGGAGCAGTACTTC
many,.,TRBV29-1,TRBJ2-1,CSARESGSGYNEQFF,TGCAGCGCCCGAGAGTCCGGGAGTGGGTACAATGAGCAGTTCTTC
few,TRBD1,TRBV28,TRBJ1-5,CASRGQGVRNQPQHF,TGTGCCAGCAGAGGACAGGGGGTTCGCAATCAGCCCCAGCATTTT
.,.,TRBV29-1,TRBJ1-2,CSVLLNYGYTF,TGCAGCGTCCTGCTTAACTATGGCTACACCTTC
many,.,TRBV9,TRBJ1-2,CASSTGQSSYSGYTF,TGTGCCAGCAGCACCGGACAGAGCTCTTATAGTGGCTACACCTTC
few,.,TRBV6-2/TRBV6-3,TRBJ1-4,CASSSGRRAETTNEKLFF,TGTGCCAGCAGTTCAGGTCGTCGAGCGGAGACAACTAATGAAAAACTGTTTTTT
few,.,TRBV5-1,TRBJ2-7,CASRSTGSYEQYF,TGCGCCAGCCGATCGACAGGATCCTACGAGCAGTACTTC
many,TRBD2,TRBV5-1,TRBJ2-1,CASSRLAGGGSYNEQFF,TGCGCCAGCAGTAGACTAGCGGGAGGGGGGTCCTACAATGAGCAGTTCTTC
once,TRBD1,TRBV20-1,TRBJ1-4,CSARGDSAATNEKLFF,TGCAGTGCTAGGGGGGACAGCGCCGCAACTAATGAAAAACTGTTTTTT
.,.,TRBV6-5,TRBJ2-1,CASSYSYRQNEQFF,TGTGCCAGCAGTTACTCGTACAGACAAAATGAGCAGTTCTTC
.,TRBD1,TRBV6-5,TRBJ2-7,CASSSSDRRSYEQYF,TGTGCCAGCAGTTCCTCGGACAGGAGGTCCTACGAGCAGTACTTC
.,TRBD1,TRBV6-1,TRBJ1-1,CASSRPGQGANTEAFF,TGTGCCAGCAGTAGGCCGGGACAGGGAGCGAACACTGAAGCTTTCTTT
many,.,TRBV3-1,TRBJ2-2,CASSPRAPPAGELFF,TGTGCCAGCAGCCCCCGGGCCCCCCCAGCCGGGGAGCTGTTTTTT
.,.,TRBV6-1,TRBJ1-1,CASSVDPNYTEAFF,TGTGCCAGCAGTGTCGACCCCAACTACACTGAAGCTTTCTTT
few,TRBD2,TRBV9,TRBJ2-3,CASSVGGTSGGPATDTQYF,TGTGCCAGCAGCGTAGGGGGGACTAGCGGGGGGCCGGCCACAGATACGCAGTATTTT
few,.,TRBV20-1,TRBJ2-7,CSARRDYEQYF,TGCAGTGCTAGACGAGACTACGAGCAGTACTTC
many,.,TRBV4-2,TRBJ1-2,CASSQVEGQNYGYTF,TGTGCCAGCAGCCAAGTTGAGGGACAAAACTATGGCTACACCTTC
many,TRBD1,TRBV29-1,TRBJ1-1,CSAGERTGGFLNTEAFF,TGCAGCGCTGGTGAACGGACAGGGGGCTTTTTGAACACTGAAGCTTTCTTT
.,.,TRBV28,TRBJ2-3,CASSLRNTQYF,TGTGCCAGCAGTTTAAGGAATACGCAGTATTTT
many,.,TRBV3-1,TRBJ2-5,CASSSSETQYF,TGTGCCAGCAGCTCTTCGGAGACCCAGTACTTC
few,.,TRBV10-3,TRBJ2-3,CAAAGDSDTQYF,TGTGCCGCCGCAGGGGATTCAGATACGCAGTATTTT
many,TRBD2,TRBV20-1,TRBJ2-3,CSAVKEWGSGGGTDTQYF,TGCAGTGCTGTTAAAGAATGGGGTTCGGGAGGGGGCACAGATACGCAGTATTTT
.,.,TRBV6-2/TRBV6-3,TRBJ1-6,CASSSDGGFRALHF,TGTGCCAGCAGTTCGGACGGAGGGTTTCGGGCCCTCCACTTT
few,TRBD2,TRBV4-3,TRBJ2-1,CASSQGGLAGEQFF,TGCGCCAGCAGCCAAGGGGGACTAGCGGGTGAGCAGTTCTTC
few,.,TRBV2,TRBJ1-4,CASRLGGGTNEKLFF,TGTGCCAGCAGGCTAGGGGGAGGAACTAATGAAAAACTGTTTTTT
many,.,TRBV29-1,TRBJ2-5,CSVEDLVWDTQETQYF,TGCAGCGTTGAAGATCTTGTCTGGGACACGCAAGAGACCCAGTACTTC
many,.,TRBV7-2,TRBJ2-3,CASFTRTSMADTQYF,TGTGCCAGCTTTACCCGTACTAGTATGGCAGATACGCAGTATTTT
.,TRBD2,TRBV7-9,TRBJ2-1,CASSLSLAGGSEQFF,TGTGCCAGCAGCTTAAGCCTAGCGGGAGGTAGTGAGCAGTTCTTC
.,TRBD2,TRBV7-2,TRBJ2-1,CASSLAFSGAFNEQFF,TGTGCCAGCAGCTTAGCTTTTAGCGGGGCCTTCAATGAGCAGTTCTTC
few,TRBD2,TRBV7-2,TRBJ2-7,CASSLVSPSGGSYEQYF,TGTGCCAGCAGCTTAGTATCCCCCAGCGGGGGATCCTACGAGCAGTACTTC
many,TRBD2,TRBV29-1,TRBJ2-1,CSYVTSGYNEQFF,TGCAGCTACGTGACTAGCGGATACAATGAGCAGTTCTTC
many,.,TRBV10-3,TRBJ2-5,CAISDGGRETQYF,TGTGCCATCAGTGACGGGGGCCGGGAGACCCAGTACTTC
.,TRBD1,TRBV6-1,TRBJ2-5,CASSDRGFGETQYF,TGTGCCAGCAGTGACAGGGGGTTCGGGGAGACCCAGTACTTC
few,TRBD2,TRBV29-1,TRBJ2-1,CSVAFRTSGYNEQFF,TGCAGCGTTGCTTTTCGGACTAGCGGCTACAATGAGCAGTTCTTC
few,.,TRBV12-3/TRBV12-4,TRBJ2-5,CASSLQGGGYQETQYF,TGTGCCAGCAGTTTACAGGGAGGGGGGTACCAAGAGACCCAGTACTTC
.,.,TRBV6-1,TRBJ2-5,CASSEGWSQGTQYF,TGTGCCAGCAGTGAAGGGTGGAGCCAGGGGACCCAGTACTTC
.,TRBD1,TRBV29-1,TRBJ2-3,CSVEDLARGITDTQYF,TGCAGCGTTGAAGACCTGGCCAGGGGGATCACAGATACGCAGTATTTT
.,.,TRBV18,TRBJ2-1,CASSRGQSGNNEQFF,TGTGCCAGCTCACGAGGGCAATCCGGTAACAATGAGCAGTTCTTC
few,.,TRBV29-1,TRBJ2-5,CSVEGGRVQGTQYF,TGCAGCGTTGAAGGGGGCAGGGTGCAGGGAACCCAGTACTTC
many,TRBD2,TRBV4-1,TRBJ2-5,CASSQGLAGTPGTQYF,TGCGCCAGCAGCCAAGGACTAGCGGGGACCCCAGGGACCCAGTACTTC
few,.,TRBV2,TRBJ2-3,CASKGDGDTQYF,TGTGCCAGCAAGGGGGATGGAGATACGCAGTATTTT
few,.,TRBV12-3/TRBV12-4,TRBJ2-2,CATNPLNTGELFF,TGTGCCACCAACCCTTTGAACACCGGGGAGCTGTTTTTT
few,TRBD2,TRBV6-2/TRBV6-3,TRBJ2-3,CASSYGREDPDTQYF,TGTGCCAGCAGTTACGGACGGGAGGATCCAGATACGCAGTATTTT
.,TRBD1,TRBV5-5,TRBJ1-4,CASNEGTGEEKLFF,TGTGCCAGCAATGAAGGGACAGGGGAGGAAAAACTGTTTTTT
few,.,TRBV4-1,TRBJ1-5,CASSQPRQGYQPQHF,TGCGCCAGCAGCCAACCCCGGCAGGGTTATCAGCCCCAGCATTTT
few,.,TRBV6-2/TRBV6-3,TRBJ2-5,CASSYWGDETQYF,TGTGCCAGCAGTTACTGGGGGGACGAGACCCAGTACTTC
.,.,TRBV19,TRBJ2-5,CASSIGSKETQYF,TGTGCCAGTAGTATCGGGAGTAAAGAGACCCAGTACTTC